The next 7 T cell receptor beta chains were all read from a single sample in a study of blood T cell repertoires in COVID-19. Clones were sequenced by immunoSEQ multiplex PCR, and TCRdb holds only the in-frame ones, with some missing. This sample has about 130,000 clones, with approximately 81% found just once. Material: peripheral blood. These receptors came from a woman between 25 and 40 years old who had recovered from COVID-19.

A single count supports this clone. The V and J genes are TRBV4-1 and TRBJ2-3; 7 bases map to TRBD1. The CDR3 runs 13 residues. The junction had 2 bases not matched to a gene; V was cut back by 7 bases and J by 1 base. Germline values: CDR1 MGHRA, CDR2 YSYEKL. The CDR3 bases are TGCGCCAGCAACAGGGGTGGCACAGATACGCAGTATTTT. It specifies CASNRGGTDTQYF.

V is TRBV9 and J is TRBJ1-2; D is uncertain. CDR1 is SGDLS, CDR2 YYNGEE, per germline. The CDR3 is 15 amino acids. With 4 bases removed from V and 0 bases from J, the gap between germline ends came to 13 bases. Here the CDR3 reads CASSPSGGTNYGYTF. In DNA, the CDR3 is TGTGCCAGCAGCCCCTCCGGAGGGACTAACTATGGCTACACCTTC.

This chain links TRBV2 with TRBJ1-1; D is uncertain. Trimming cost V 6 bases and J 4 bases, with 12 bases left between them. Germline assignment: CDR1 SNHLY and CDR2 FYNNEI. The CDR3 runs 13 residues. The CDR3 DNA is TGTGCCAGCAGCAAGGAAGAGCGCACTGAAGCTTTCTTT. It encodes CASSKEERTEAFF.

The rearrangement links TRBV7-2 to TRBJ2-1, with a possible D match to TRBD2 (5 bases). The V gene lost 1 base and the J gene lost 5 bases, with 6 bases spanning the gap. The CDR3 sequence is 13 residues long. Per germline, CDR1 SGHTA and CDR2 FQGNSA. CDR3 region: CASSLGRDNEQFF. CDR3 in DNA: TGTGCCAGCAGCTTAGGGCGGGACAATGAGCAGTTCTTC.

This clone turned up a few times. The gene calls are TRBV11-2 and TRBJ1-1, with D maybe TRBD1 (5 bases). Germline values: CDR1 SGHAT, CDR2 FQNNGV. V was shortened by 5 bases and J by 0 bases, with 10 bases between the two germline ends. The CDR3 has 14 residues. CDR3 sequence (DNA): TGTGCCAGCAGCCTTCGACAGATGAACACTGAAGCTTTCTTT. This encodes CASSLRQMNTEAFF.

The chain joins TRBV9 to TRBJ2-7, with TRBD1 matching 8 bases. CDR1 is SGDLS, CDR2 YYNGEE, per germline. Trimming took 0 bases from V and 1 from J; bases not matched to a gene: 0. This CDR3 spans 14 amino acids. The CDR3 sequence is CASSVDRGSYEQYF. In DNA form, the CDR3 reads TGTGCCAGCAGCGTAGACAGGGGGTCCTACGAGCAGTACTTC.

The rearrangement joins TRBV19 to TRBJ2-7; 8 nucleotides match TRBD1. Germline V gene data show CDR1 as LNHDA and CDR2 as SQIVND (reference sequence). CDR3 size: 14 residues. J lost 7 bases, V lost 7 bases, and 12 bases had no gene match. The CDR3 region is CASMVGQGAGEQYF. For the CDR3, the DNA is TGTGCCAGTATGGTTGGCCAGGGGGCCGGTGAGCAGTACTTC. Filled out from reference TRBV19 and TRBJ2-7, the complete variable domain reads DGGITQSPKYLFRKEGQNVTLSCEQNLNHDAMYWYRQDPGQGLRLIYYSQIVNDFQKGDIAEGYSVSREKKESFPLTVTSAQKNPTAFYLCASMVGQGAGEQYFGPGTRLTVT.